This passage covers 9 T cell receptor beta chains from one sample sequenced in a study of T cells in Graves' hyperthyroidism and ophthalmopathy. Amplification of TCR beta CDR3 regions used RNA as the template. With the HTBI primer set, the TCR CDR3 went through a first round of RT-PCR. MiXCR, applied by TCRdb to the multiplex PCR reads, yields one record per CDR3 protein. The table lists about 640,000 distinct CDR3 sequences, approximately 14% of them singletons. Sequencing input: blood. The receptors come from a woman aged 45-65 years with Graves' ophthalmopathy.

This clonotype showed up many times. The chain combines TRBV6-1 with TRBJ2-2; TRBD2 agrees at 11 bases. After removal of 4 bases from V and 1 base from J, the junction contained 8 bases not matched to a gene. The CDR3 consists of 18 residues. The germline gives CDR1 MNHNS, CDR2 SASEGT. CDR3 residues: CASSVGLAGGGNTGELFF. DNA of the CDR3: TGTGCCAGCAGTGTAGGACTAGCGGGCGGTGGGAACACCGGGGAGCTGTTTTTT.

The chain couples TRBV5-1 to TRBJ2-7, with D maybe TRBD1 (5 bases). Trimming shortened V by 0 bases and J by 5 bases, and 12 bases separated the two germline ends. This CDR3 is 14 amino acids long. Looked up from germline, CDR1 is SGHRS and CDR2 is YFSETQ. The DNA for the CDR3 is TGCGCCAGCAGCTTGGTGGTAGGCAGGGACGAGCAGTACTTC. Translated, it gives CASSLVVGRDEQYF.

The chain has TRBV11-2 and TRBJ2-5, with D unresolved. The CDR3 length is 13 residues. Germline CDR1 and CDR2: SGHAT and FQNNGV. Deletions cut 0 bases from V and 5 bases from J, with 7 bases between. Written as DNA, the CDR3 is TGTGCCAGCAGCTTAGAACAAAGGGAGACCCAGTACTTC. As protein: CASSLEQRETQYF.

V is TRBV4-2 and J is TRBJ2-5, with TRBD2 identical over 10 bases. V shed 0 bases, J shed 5 bases, and the junction held 9 bases outside the gene matches. The V gene's germline CDR1 is LGHNA and CDR2 YNFKEQ. The CDR3 runs 17 residues. CDR3 loop: CASSQDTSGINFETQYF. CDR3 nucleotides: TGTGCCAGCAGCCAAGATACTAGCGGGATAAACTTTGAGACCCAGTACTTC.

The chain links TRBV20-1 to TRBJ2-2; the match to TRBD2 covers 11 bases. V lost 1 base to trimming and J lost 7 bases; unmatched junction nucleotides: 2. The CDR3 covers 14 residues. CDR1 and CDR2 (germline): DFQATT, SNEGSKA (reference sequence). CDR3 sequence: CSARVLAGVGELFF. As DNA, the CDR3 is TGCAGTGCTAGAGTACTAGCGGGAGTCGGGGAGCTGTTTTTT.

This clonotype was seen many times. The chain is built from TRBV7-8 and TRBJ1-5; 7 nucleotides agree with TRBD1. V shed 5 bases and J 7 bases; nucleotides not matched to a gene: 14. CDR3 size: 16 residues. The V gene's germline CDR1 is SGHVS and CDR2 FQNEAQ. As DNA, the CDR3 is TGTGCCAGCAGCCGTGACAGGGTCTTCCACCTACAGCCCCAGCATTTT. Residues: CASSRDRVFHLQPQHF.

This clonotype appeared many times. V gene TRBV6-1 combines with J gene TRBJ2-7; perhaps TRBD2 as D (6 bases). V gave up 8 bases and J gave up 4 bases, with 18 bases separating them. Germline V gene data show CDR1 as MNHNS and CDR2 as SASEGT. CDR3 length equals 14 residues. The CDR3 protein is CASWSGTQAYEQYF. As DNA, the CDR3 is TGTGCCAGCTGGTCCGGGACTCAGGCGTACGAGCAGTACTTC.

This sequence joins TRBV7-9 and TRBJ2-1, with a possible D match to TRBD2 (5 bases). CDR1 SEHNR and CDR2 FQNEAQ come from the germline V gene (reference sequence). CDR3 length: 17 residues. The germline V and J ends were trimmed by 4 bases and 5 bases, with 21 bases remaining between them. CDR3 amino acids: CASSSPGRVPLHNEQFF. The CDR3 DNA sequence: TGTGCCAGCAGCTCTCCCGGGCGGGTACCCCTCCACAATGAGCAGTTCTTC.

This clonotype has a handful of counts. The V call is TRBV25-1, the J call TRBJ2-3; D might be TRBD2 (5 bases). Trimming took off 5 bases at V and 0 bases at J, with 18 bases between the two ends. From germline, CDR1 is MGHDK and CDR2 SYGVNS. This CDR3 is 17 amino acids long. The chain's CDR3 is CASSPLRGLPSTDTQYF. CDR3 DNA sequence: TGTGCCAGCAGTCCGCTCCGTGGACTGCCTAGCACAGATACGCAGTATTTT. The complete variable domain, with remaining parts taken from reference TRBV25-1 and TRBJ2-3, reads EADIYQTPRYLVIGTGKKITLECSQTMGHDKMYWYQQDPGMELHLIHYSYGVNSTEKGDLSSESTVSRIRTEHFPLTLESARPSHTSQYLCASSPLRGLPSTDTQYFGPGTRLTVL.